This T cell receptor beta chain was sequenced for a study of cytomegalovirus exposure and HLA in healthy donors. The PCR had 60 Vbeta and 13 Jbeta primers. Measured with immunoSEQ multiplex PCR; TCRdb has only the in-frame clones, and not every one. The sample shows 99,000 or so clones, under 85% of them seen only once. V trimming: 6 bases; J trimming: 10 bases; junction bases outside the gene matches: 10. This CDR3 has 13 amino acids. Germline V gene sequence: CDR1 MNHEY, CDR2 SVGAGI. The source is a young man in good health and CMV-seronegative. Sequenced input: PBMCs. This chain connects TRBV6-5 to TRBJ1-2; 8 bases match TRBD1. In nucleotides, the CDR3 is TGTGCCAGCAGCCCGACAGGGGCTGGCGACTACACCTTC. Protein: CASSPTGAGDYTF.